Included here is one TCR beta chain sequence, with context. Its matching antigen is unknown. This sample was included in a study of T cell repertoires in cytomegalovirus infection. Overall study findings and caveats: The cumulative frequency of public TCR beta families distinguished individuals who carried CMV together with the relevant HLA.

V was clipped by 2 bases and J by 5 bases, with 18 bases between them. This CDR3 has 17 amino acids. Germline CDR1 SGHNT, CDR2 YENEEA. Each CDR3 protein is one row after TCRdb ran MiXCR on the reads. The data show 400,000 or so distinct CDR3 sequences, about a third seen once. The sample taken for sequencing was PBMCs. The V gene is TRBV11-3, the J gene TRBJ2-2, with D possibly TRBD1 on 6 matching bases. This sequence originates from a human donor in good health (CMV status not recorded). Some clones in this sample may be carry-over from other donors' samples. The CDR3 DNA reads TGTGCCAGCAGCTTATTGAAACAGGGAGTAGGAACCGGGGAGCTGTTTTTT. It is translated as CASSLLKQGVGTGELFF.